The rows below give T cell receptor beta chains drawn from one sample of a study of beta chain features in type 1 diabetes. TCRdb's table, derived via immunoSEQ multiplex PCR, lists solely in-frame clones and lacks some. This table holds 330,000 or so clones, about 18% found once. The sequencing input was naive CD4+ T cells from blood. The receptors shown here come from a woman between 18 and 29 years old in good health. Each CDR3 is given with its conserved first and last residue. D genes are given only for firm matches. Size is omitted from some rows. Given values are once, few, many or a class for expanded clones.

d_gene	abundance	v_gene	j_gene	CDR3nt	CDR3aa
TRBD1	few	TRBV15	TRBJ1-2	TGTGCCACCAGCAGAGTACAGGGGCTATATGGCTACACCTTC	CATSRVQGLYGYTF
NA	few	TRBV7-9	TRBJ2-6	TGTGCCAGCAGCCCGGTAGGAGGGGTATCCAACGTCCTGACTTTC	CASSPVGGVSNVLTF
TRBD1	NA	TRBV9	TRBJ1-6	TGTGCCAGCAGGTCGGGACAGGGGGTCGGGAATTCACCCCTCCACTTT	CASRSGQGVGNSPLHF
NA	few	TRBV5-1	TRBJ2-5	TGCGCCAGCAGCTTGGCCAGGGGGGAGGAGACCCAGTACTTC	CASSLARGEETQYF
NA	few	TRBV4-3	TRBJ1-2	TGCGCCAGCAGCCAAGATCGGGGGATAACAGGCTACACCTTC	CASSQDRGITGYTF
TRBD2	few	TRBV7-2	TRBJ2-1	TGTGCCAAGACTAGCGGGAGGGCCCCGTACAATGAGCAGTTCTTC	CAKTSGRAPYNEQFF
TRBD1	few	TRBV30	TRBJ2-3	TGTGCCTGGAGCCCGAAGACCACAGGGGAAAGGGCAGATACGCAGTATTTT	CAWSPKTTGERADTQYF
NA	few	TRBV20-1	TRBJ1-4	TGCAGTGCTCCTCAGGCGGAAAAACTGTTTTTT	CSAPQAEKLFF
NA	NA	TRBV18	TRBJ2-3	TGTGCCAGTCGGCCCCCCAGCGGGAGCACAGATACGCAGTATTTT	CASRPPSGSTDTQYF
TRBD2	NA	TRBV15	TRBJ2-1	TGTGCCACCAGCACAAGACTAGCGGCCAACCCAAATGAGCAGTTCTTC	CATSTRLAANPNEQFF
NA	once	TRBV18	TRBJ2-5	TGTGCCAGCTCACCACGGGACACGGGGACCCAGTACTTC	CASSPRDTGTQYF
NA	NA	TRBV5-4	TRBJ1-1	TGTGCCAGCAGCCTGATGGGGGGCACTGAAGCTTTCTTT	CASSLMGGTEAFF
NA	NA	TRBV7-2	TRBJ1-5	TGTGCCAGCAGCTTCCTGGGAGCTAGTCAGCCCCAGCATTTT	CASSFLGASQPQHF
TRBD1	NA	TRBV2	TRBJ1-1	TGTGCCAGCAGCGGGACAGGGATCCACCCTGAAGCTTTCTTT	CASSGTGIHPEAFF
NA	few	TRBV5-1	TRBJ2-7	TGCGCCAGCAGCTTAGCGATTACTTACGAGCAGTACTTC	CASSLAITYEQYF
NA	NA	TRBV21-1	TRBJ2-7	TGTGCCAGCAGCACCCCTGAGGGGACAGGGGGCTCCGAGCAGTACTTC	CASSTPEGTGGSEQYF
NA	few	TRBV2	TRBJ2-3	TGTGCCAGCAGCACGACGGAGCCAGATACGCAGTATTTT	CASSTTEPDTQYF
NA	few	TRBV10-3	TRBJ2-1	TGTGCCATCAGTGAGACGACTGATGAGCAGTTCTTC	CAISETTDEQFF
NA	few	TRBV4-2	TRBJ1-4	TGTGCCAGCAGCCACCGACAGGCAAAACTGTTTTTT	CASSHRQAKLFF
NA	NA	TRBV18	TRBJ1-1	TGTGCCAGCTCACCACAATCGGTCCGGAACACTGAAGCTTTCTTT	CASSPQSVRNTEAFF
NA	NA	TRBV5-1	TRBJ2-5	TGCGCCAGCAGCTTGAGACTAGGCGAGACCCAGTACTTC	CASSLRLGETQYF
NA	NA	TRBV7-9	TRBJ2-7	TGTGCCAGCAGCTTGTCTGCCTACGAGCAGTACTTC	CASSLSAYEQYF
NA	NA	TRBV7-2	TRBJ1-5	TGTGCCAGCAGCTTAGGCAGGTTCCAGCCCCAGCATTTT	CASSLGRFQPQHF
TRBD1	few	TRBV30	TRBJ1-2	TGTGCCTGGGTGGGACAGGCCTACTATGGCTACACCTTC	CAWVGQAYYGYTF
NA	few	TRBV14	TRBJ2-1	TGTGCCAGCGGGTCGGACAGTTTTTACAATGAGCAGTTCTTC	CASGSDSFYNEQFF
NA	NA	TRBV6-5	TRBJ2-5	TGTGCCAGCAGTTTAGCGGACCGGGAGACCCAGTACTTC	CASSLADRETQYF
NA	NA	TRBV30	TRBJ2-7	TGTGCCTGGAGGTCGGAGGGGAGCGAGCAGTACTTC	CAWRSEGSEQYF
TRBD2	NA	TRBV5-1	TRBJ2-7	TGCGCCAGCAGCGTCGGGACTAGCCTCGGGGAGCAGTACTTC	CASSVGTSLGEQYF
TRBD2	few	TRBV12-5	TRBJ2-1	TGTGCTAGTCGGGGAGGGACGAACAATGAGCAGTTCTTC	CASRGGTNNEQFF
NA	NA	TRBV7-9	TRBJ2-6	TGTGCCAGCAGCTTAGGGGGGCACGGGGCCAACGTCCTGACTTTC	CASSLGGHGANVLTF
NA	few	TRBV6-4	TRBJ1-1	TGTGCCAGCAGTGAATCCCGTTTGTCACATGAAGCTTTCTTT	CASSESRLSHEAFF
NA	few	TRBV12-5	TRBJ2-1	TGTGCTAGTGGTTTGGTACGGGCCTACAATGAGCAGTTCTTC	CASGLVRAYNEQFF
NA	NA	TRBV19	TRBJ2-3	TGTGCCAGTAGTTCGCGGAGGGCCGGCACAGATACGCAGTATTTT	CASSSRRAGTDTQYF
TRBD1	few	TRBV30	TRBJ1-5	TGTGCCTGGAGTCCAGGGGGCGGTCAGCCCCAGCATTTT	CAWSPGGGQPQHF
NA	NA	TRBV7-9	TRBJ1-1	TGTGCCAGCAGCTTCGGGGAGACTGAAGCTTTCTTT	CASSFGETEAFF
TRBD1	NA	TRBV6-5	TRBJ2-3	TGTGCCAGCAGAATCGGGACAGGGATGACAGATACGCAGTATTTT	CASRIGTGMTDTQYF
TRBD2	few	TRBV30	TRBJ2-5	TGTGCCTGGAGTGAAGGGCTAGCGGGGGGCCAGTACTTC	CAWSEGLAGGQYF
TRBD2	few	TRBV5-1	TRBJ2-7	TGCGCCAGCAGCTTGGCCGCCCTGGGAGGGAGTGGAGAGCAGTACTTC	CASSLAALGGSGEQYF
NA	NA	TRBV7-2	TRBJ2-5	TGTGCCAGCAGCTTACCAGGCTCCCTTGAGACCCAGTACTTC	CASSLPGSLETQYF
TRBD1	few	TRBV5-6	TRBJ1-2	TGTGCCAGCAGCCGGCGGACAGGCGGCTACACCTTC	CASSRRTGGYTF
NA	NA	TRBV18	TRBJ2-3	TGTGCCAGCTCACCATCGCGGGGGCCGGGAGATACGCAGTATTTT	CASSPSRGPGDTQYF
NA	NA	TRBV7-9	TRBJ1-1	TGTGCCAGCAGCCCCCGAGAGAACACTGAAGCTTTCTTT	CASSPRENTEAFF
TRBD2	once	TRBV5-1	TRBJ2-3	TGCGCCAGCAGCTTGGGGCTAGCGGGGGCAGATACGCAGTATTTT	CASSLGLAGADTQYF
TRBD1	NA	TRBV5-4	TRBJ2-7	TGTGCCAGCAGCTTGCGGCAGGGGGCCTACGAGCAGTACTTC	CASSLRQGAYEQYF
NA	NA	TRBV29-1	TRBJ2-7	TGCAGCGTAGCGGAAGGTCTCTACGAGCAGTACTTC	CSVAEGLYEQYF
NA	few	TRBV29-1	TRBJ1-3	TGCAGCGTGGACAGACTCTCTGGAAACACCATATATTTT	CSVDRLSGNTIYF
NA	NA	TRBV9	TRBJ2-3	TGTGCCAGCAGCGACTATAATCCGGATACGCAGTATTTT	CASSDYNPDTQYF
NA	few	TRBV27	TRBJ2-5	TGTGCCAGCAGTTTAGGGGGGTTAGAGACCCAGTACTTC	CASSLGGLETQYF